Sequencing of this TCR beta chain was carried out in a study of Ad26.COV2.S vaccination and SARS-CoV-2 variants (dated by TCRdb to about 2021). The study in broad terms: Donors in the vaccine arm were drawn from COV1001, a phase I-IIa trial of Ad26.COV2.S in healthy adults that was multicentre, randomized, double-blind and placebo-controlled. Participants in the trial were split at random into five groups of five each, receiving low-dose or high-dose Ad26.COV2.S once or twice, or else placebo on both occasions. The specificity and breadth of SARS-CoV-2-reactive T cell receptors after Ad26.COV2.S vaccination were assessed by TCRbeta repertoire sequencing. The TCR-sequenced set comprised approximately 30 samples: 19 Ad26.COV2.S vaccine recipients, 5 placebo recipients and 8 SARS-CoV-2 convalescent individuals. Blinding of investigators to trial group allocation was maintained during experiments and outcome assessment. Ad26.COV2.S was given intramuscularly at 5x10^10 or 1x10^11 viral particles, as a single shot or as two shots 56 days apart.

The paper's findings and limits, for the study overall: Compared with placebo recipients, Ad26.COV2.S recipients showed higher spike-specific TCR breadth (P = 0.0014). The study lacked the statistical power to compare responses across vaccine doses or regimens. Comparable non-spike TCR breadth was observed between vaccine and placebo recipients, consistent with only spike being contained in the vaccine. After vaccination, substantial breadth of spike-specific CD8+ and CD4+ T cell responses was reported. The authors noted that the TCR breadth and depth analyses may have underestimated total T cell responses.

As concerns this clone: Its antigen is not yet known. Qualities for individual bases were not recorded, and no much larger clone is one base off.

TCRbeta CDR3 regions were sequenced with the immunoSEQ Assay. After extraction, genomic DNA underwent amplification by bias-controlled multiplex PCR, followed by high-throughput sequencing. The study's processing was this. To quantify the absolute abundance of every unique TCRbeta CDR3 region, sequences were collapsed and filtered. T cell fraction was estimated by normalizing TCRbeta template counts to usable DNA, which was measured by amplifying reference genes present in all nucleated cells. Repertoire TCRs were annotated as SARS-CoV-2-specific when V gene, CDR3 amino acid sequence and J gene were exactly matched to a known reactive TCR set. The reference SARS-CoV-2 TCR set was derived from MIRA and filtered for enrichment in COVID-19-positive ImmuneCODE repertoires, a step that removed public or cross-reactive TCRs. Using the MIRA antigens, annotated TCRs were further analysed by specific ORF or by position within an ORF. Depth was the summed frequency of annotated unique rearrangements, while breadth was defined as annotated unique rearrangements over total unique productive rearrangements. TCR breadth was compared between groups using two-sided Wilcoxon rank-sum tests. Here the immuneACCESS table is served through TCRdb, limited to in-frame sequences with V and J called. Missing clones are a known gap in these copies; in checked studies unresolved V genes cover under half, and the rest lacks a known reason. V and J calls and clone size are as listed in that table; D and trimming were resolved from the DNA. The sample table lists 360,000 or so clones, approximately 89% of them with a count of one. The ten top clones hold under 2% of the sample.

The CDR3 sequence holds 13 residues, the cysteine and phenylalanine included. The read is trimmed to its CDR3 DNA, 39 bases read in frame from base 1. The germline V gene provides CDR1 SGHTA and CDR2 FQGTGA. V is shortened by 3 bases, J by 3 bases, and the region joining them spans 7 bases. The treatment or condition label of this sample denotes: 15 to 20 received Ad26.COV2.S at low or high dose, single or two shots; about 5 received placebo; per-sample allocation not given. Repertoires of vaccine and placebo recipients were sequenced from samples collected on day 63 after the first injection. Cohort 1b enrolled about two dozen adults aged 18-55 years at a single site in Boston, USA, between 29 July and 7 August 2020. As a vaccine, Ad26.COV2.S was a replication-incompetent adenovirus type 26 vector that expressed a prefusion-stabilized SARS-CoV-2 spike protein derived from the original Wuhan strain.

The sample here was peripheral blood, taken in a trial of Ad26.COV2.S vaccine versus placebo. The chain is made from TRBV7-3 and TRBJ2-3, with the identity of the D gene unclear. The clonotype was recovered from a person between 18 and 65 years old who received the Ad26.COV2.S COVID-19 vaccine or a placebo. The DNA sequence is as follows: TGTGCCAGCAGCTTCACACGTACAGATACGCAGTATTTT. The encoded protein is CASSFTRTDTQYF.